Shown below are 3 T cell receptor beta chains from a single sample sequenced in a study of Ad26.COV2.S vaccination and SARS-CoV-2 variants. Sequencing used immunoSEQ multiplex PCR; TCRdb keeps in-frame clones, though not all of them. The data hold some 250,000 clones, with roughly 90% observed a single time. Treatment given: approximately 18 received Ad26.COV2.S at low or high dose, single or two shots; about five received placebo; per-sample allocation not given. Samples analyzed were those drawn on day 63 after the first vaccine or placebo injection. The starting material was peripheral blood, obtained in a trial of Ad26.COV2.S vaccine versus placebo. These receptors were obtained from a person between 18 and 60 years old who received the Ad26.COV2.S COVID-19 vaccine or a placebo.

This chain connects TRBV12-3 or TRBV12-4 to TRBJ2-7, with 7 bases aligning to TRBD1. The length of the CDR3 is 13 residues. J lost 2 bases, V lost 8 bases, and 6 bases had no gene match. CDR3 in DNA: TGTGCCAGCGCCAGGGGGAGCACCTACGAGCAGTACTTC. Protein: CASARGSTYEQYF.

The rearrangement links TRBV3-1 (or the pseudogene TRBV3-2) to TRBJ2-1, with 7 bases identical to TRBD1. The V gene end was trimmed by 4 bases and the J gene end by 1 base; junction bases not matched to a gene: 4. Germline V gene lookup returns CDR1 LGHDT and CDR2 YNNKEL (reference sequence). There are 15 residues in the CDR3. CDR3 coding DNA: TGTGCCAGCAGCCCGTCGACAGGGTCCTACAATGAGCAGTTCTTC. Translation: CASSPSTGSYNEQFF.

This chain connects TRBV7-2 to TRBJ1-2; D is possibly TRBD1 (5 bases). The V and J ends lost 0 bases and 4 bases respectively, with 15 bases between them. This CDR3 has 16 residues. Per germline, CDR1 SGHTA and CDR2 FQGNSA. As DNA, the CDR3 is TGTGCCAGCAGCTTAGCGGTCAACAGCGGGGGCTATGGCTACACCTTC. Translation: CASSLAVNSGGYGYTF.